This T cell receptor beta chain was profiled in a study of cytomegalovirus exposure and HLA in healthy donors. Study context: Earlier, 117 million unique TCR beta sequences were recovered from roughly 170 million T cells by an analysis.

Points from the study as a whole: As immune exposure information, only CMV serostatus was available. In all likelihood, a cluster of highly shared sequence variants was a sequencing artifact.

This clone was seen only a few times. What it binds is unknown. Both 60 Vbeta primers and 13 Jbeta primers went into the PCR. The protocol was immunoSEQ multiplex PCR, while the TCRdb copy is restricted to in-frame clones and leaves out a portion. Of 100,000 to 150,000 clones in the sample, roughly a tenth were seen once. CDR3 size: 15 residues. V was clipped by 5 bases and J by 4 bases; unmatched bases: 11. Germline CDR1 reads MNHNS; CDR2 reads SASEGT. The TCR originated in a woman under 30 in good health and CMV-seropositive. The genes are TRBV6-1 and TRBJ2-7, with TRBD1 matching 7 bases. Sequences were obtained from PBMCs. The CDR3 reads CASSPGWGQRYEQYF. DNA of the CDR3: TGTGCCAGCAGTCCGGGGTGGGGACAGAGATACGAGCAGTACTTC.